This TCR beta chain is drawn from a study of T cells in Graves' hyperthyroidism and ophthalmopathy. J lost 7 bases, V lost 3 bases, and 9 bases had no gene match. CDR3 length: 16 residues. The germline CDR1 and CDR2 sequences are SGDLS and YYNGEE. RNA transcripts gave rise to amplified TCR beta CDR3 regions. The HTBI set primed first-round TCR CDR3 RT-PCR. TCRdb ran MiXCR on the multiplex PCR reads and lists one entry per CDR3 protein. The sample carries under 450,000 distinct CDR3 sequences, around a sixth recorded once. The table lists this clonotype with a few counts. This receptor was obtained from a woman aged 18-30 years with Graves' hyperthyroidism. The gene calls are TRBV9 and TRBJ2-1, with TRBD2 matching 11 bases. The sequencing input was blood. Here the CDR3 DNA reads TGTGCCAGCAGCGCGATAGCGGGAGGGCCGAAGAATGAGCAGTTCTTC. Translating gives CASSAIAGGPKNEQFF.